This T cell receptor (beta chain) was recovered during a study of a mutant IDH1 vaccine in newly diagnosed glioma. Study-level background: Sex among treated patients split roughly 60% male, roughly 40% female; mean age was roughly 40 years.

Produced via immunoSEQ multiplex PCR; TCRdb's table is partial and in-frame only. Of 35,000 to 40,000 clones listed, approximately 80% are singletons. Time point: week 23, last vaccination. Each vaccine dose was 300 ug of mutant IDH1 20-mer peptide, with topical imiquimod. Details on this clone: The antigen remains unidentified.

Germline V gene data show CDR1 as MNHEY and CDR2 as SMNVEV (reference sequence). The CDR3 contains 19 residues. The V and J ends lost 8 bases and 6 bases, in that order; junction bases with no gene match: 25. The rearrangement links TRBV27 to TRBJ2-5; 9 bases are shared with TRBD2. Sequenced here: PBMCs, sampled from a glioma patient whose treatment included an IDH1 peptide vaccine. The TCR originated in a middle-aged man with glioma. This CDR3 is CASRLHPFIAGAPEKTQYF. The CDR3 bases are TGTGCCAGCCGCCTCCACCCCTTCATAGCGGGGGCGCCGGAGAAGACCCAGTACTTC.